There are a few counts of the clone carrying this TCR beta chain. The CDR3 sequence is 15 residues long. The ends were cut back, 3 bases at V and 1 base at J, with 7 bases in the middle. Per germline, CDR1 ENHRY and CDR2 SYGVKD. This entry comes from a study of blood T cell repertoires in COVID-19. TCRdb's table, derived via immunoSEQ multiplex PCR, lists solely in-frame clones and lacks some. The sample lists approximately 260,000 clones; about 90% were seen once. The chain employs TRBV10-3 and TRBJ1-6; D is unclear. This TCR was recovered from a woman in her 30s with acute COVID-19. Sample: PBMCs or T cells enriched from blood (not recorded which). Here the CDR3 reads CAISDEGSYNSPLHF. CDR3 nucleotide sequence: TGTGCCATCAGTGATGAGGGATCCTATAATTCACCCCTCCACTTT.